Each of the 8 T cell receptor beta chains below was sequenced from the same sample in a study of T cells in Graves' hyperthyroidism and ophthalmopathy. Authors of the study amplified TCR beta CDR3 regions from RNA transcripts. First-round RT-PCR of the TCR CDR3 relied on the HTBI primer set. TCRdb recomputed calls from the multiplex PCR reads with MiXCR, one row per CDR3 protein. Of 500,000 to 600,000 distinct CDR3 sequences in the sample, 46% were seen once. Sample: peripheral blood or thyroid tissue (not recorded which). These receptors came from an adult woman with Graves' disease, either hyperthyroidism or ophthalmopathy (not recorded which).

This clonotype has a handful of counts. The chain carries TRBV3-1 and TRBJ2-6, with D possibly being TRBD1 (6 bases). This CDR3 region has 17 residues. Germline V CDR1 and CDR2: LGHDT, YNNKEL (reference sequence). V was shortened by 5 bases and J by 2 bases, with 16 bases between the two germline ends. CDR3 protein: CASSWTVFATGANVLTF. The CDR3 DNA reads TGTGCCAGCAGCTGGACAGTTTTTGCCACTGGGGCCAACGTCCTGACTTTC.

The chain joins TRBV7-2 to TRBJ1-1; no reliable D call. V gave up 3 bases and J gave up 4 bases, with 12 bases separating them. Germline V CDR1 and CDR2: SGHTA, FQGNSA. CDR3 size: 14 residues. CDR3 loop: CASSLGPGPTEAFF. CDR3 sequence (DNA): TGTGCCAGCAGCTTGGGCCCAGGTCCCACTGAAGCTTTCTTT.

This clonotype was detected only a few times. J is TRBJ1-1 and V is TRBV12-3 or TRBV12-4; tentative D call: TRBD1 (6 bases). Trimming removed 3 bases from V and 7 bases from J, with 12 bases in between. The CDR3 contains 13 residues. The CDR3 reads CASSFRTAFEAFF. In DNA, the CDR3 is TGTGCCAGCAGTTTTAGGACAGCCTTTGAAGCTTTCTTT.

This clonotype has only one observation. Since a much larger clone is just one base distant, this may be a read error. The chain uses TRBV25-1 and TRBJ2-5; 7 bases align to TRBD1. The CDR3 is 17 amino acids. Germline lookup yields CDR1 MGHDK and CDR2 SYGVNS. The CDR3 reads CASSVMTGTVLQGTQYF. CDR3 nucleotides: TGTGCCAGCAGTGTGATGACCGGGACAGTTCTTCAAGGGACCCAGTACTTC.

CDR3 nucleotides: TGCAGCGTTGGATGGACAGAGCGCTATGGCTACACCTTC. Translated: CSVGWTERYGYTF. This chain joins TRBV29-1 and TRBJ1-2, with a tentative D call TRBD1 (6 bases). This CDR3 is 13 amino acids long. In germline, CDR1 is SQVTM, CDR2 ANQGSEA. Trimming cost V 4 bases and J 4 bases, with 13 bases left between them. The complete variable domain, with remaining parts taken from reference TRBV29-1 and TRBJ1-2, reads SAVISQKPSRDICQRGTSLTIQCQVDSQVTMMFWYRQQPGQSLTLIATANQGSEATYESGFVIDKFPISRPNLTFSTLTVSNMSPEDSSIYLCSVGWTERYGYTFGSGTRLTVV.

This sequence joins TRBV20-1 and TRBJ1-2, with D perhaps matching TRBD1 (5 bases). Trimming took 4 bases from V and 6 from J, leaving 18 bases between them. The CDR3 runs to 14 residues. Germline CDR1 and CDR2: DFQATT and SNEGSKA (reference sequence). The CDR3 sequence is CSATRGTGDDGYTF. CDR3 bases: TGCAGTGCTACCCGGGGCACCGGGGACGATGGCTACACCTTC.

With respect to this clonotype: At one boundary the junction diverges from the germline segment, which might be a read error. The gene calls are TRBV7-9 and TRBJ2-7, with unresolved D. The CDR3 spans 12 residues. Germline values: CDR1 SEHNR, CDR2 FQNEAQ (reference sequence). CDR3 sequence reads: CANSLASYEQYF. The CDR3 DNA is TGTGCCAACAGCTTAGCCTCCTACGAGCAGTACTTC.

The CDR3: CASRVEWELFF. DNA for the CDR3: TGTGCCAGCAGGGTTGAATGGGAGCTGTTTTTT. This chain joins TRBV2 and TRBJ2-2; no definite D call. Trimming stripped 6 bases from V and 9 bases from J, with 8 bases between. The CDR3 consists of 11 residues. CDR1 is SNHLY and CDR2 is FYNNEI in the germline V gene.